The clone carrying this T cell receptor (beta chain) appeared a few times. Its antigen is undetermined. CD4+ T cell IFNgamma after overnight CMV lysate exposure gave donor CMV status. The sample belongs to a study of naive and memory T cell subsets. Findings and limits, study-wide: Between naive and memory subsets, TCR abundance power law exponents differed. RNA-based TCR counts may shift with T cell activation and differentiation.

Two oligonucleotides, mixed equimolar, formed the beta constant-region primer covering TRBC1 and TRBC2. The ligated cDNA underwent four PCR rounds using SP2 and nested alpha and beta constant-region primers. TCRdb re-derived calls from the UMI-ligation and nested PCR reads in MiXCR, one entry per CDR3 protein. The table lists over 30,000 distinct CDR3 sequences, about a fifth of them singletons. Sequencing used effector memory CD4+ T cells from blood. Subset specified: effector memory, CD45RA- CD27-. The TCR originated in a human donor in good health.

The CDR3 here is CSGRGLAGREQNTEAFF. The CDR3, as DNA: TGCAGCGGAAGAGGCCTGGCGGGGAGAGAACAAAACACTGAAGCTTTCTTT. The rearrangement uses TRBV29-1 and TRBJ1-1; D remains unclear. V lost 7 bases to trimming and J lost 2 bases, with 26 bases between them. The germline V gene has CDR1 SQVTM and CDR2 ANQGSEA. The CDR3 length is 17 residues.